This entry concerns a single T cell receptor beta chain. The antigen is unknown. These data come from a study of Graves' ophthalmopathy and Graves' hyperthyroidism. Study-level background: No treatment had been given when peripheral blood was collected at initial diagnosis. General study points: Blood also held most thyroid clonotypes expanded above 0.001 frequency. The 13-signature model separated ophthalmopathy from stable hyperthyroidism at 85% to 90% sensitivity and 80% to 84% specificity.

Transcripts of RNA were the source for amplifying TCR beta CDR3 regions. An opening RT-PCR round employed HTBI primers and preceded a second-round multiplex PCR. TCRdb reprocessed the multiplex PCR reads with MiXCR, giving one entry per CDR3 protein. The table includes hundreds of thousands of distinct CDR3 sequences, roughly 41% detected once. Per germline, CDR1 SEHNR and CDR2 FQNEAQ (reference sequence). Trimming took 5 bases from V and 3 from J; bases not matched to a gene: 11. The CDR3 extends over 19 amino acids. This TCR came from an adult man with Graves' ophthalmopathy. Source material: peripheral blood. V and J are TRBV7-9 and TRBJ2-3; TRBD2 matches 16 bases. CDR3 loop: CASSTRGLAGGLPTDTQYF. In nucleotides, the CDR3 is TGTGCCAGCAGCACGAGGGGACTAGCGGGAGGGTTGCCTACAGATACGCAGTATTTT.